This T cell receptor (beta chain) was obtained from a study of prognosis after radiotherapy for stage I lung cancer. There are many counts of this clonotype. The V gene lost 3 bases and the J gene lost 7 bases, with 9 bases spanning the gap. The germline V gene has CDR1 SNHLY and CDR2 FYNNEI. CDR3 length: 13 amino acids. Researchers used two-round multiplex PCR to amplify TCR beta CDR3 starting from genomic DNA. Primers specific to each TRBV and TRBJ gene drove first-round PCR. A single record per CDR3 protein comes from TCRdb applying MiXCR to the multiplex PCR reads. The table has 45,000 to 60,000 distinct CDR3 sequences, 30% to 35% seen once.

The clonotype was recovered from a donor older than 45 with non-small cell lung cancer. The sequenced sample was PBMCs, obtained before or after stereotactic body radiation therapy (not recorded which). The J gene is TRBJ1-4, the V gene TRBV2; D gene unclear. The CDR3 sequence is CASSDRLPEKLFF. The CDR3 region has the DNA TGTGCCAGCAGTGACAGACTCCCTGAAAAACTGTTTTTT.